This TCR beta chain was recovered during a study of beta chain features in type 1 diabetes. Study-level points and caveats: Individuals with type 1 diabetes displayed fewer insertions and more deletions at VDJ junctions.

Points on this clone: Its specificity is not known.

CDR1 and CDR2 (germline): MNHEY, SVGAGI. V trimming: 2 bases; J trimming: 5 bases; junction bases outside the gene matches: 4. This CDR3 is 14 amino acids long. cDNA synthesis used the whole RNA isolate, giving expressed TCRB sequences. The assay was immunoSEQ multiplex PCR, and TCRdb's table has in-frame clones only and misses some. Among over 700,000 clones listed, 17% were seen once. The TCR comes from a woman under 30 in good health. The chain recombines TRBV6-5 with TRBJ2-3; 7 positions agree with TRBD1. Sequenced input: naive CD4+ T cells from blood. The CDR3 is CASSYTGVLDTQYF. The DNA of the CDR3 is TGTGCCAGCAGTTACACAGGGGTTTTAGATACGCAGTATTTT.